Presented here are 16 T cell receptor beta chains from one specimen sequenced in a study of radiation and T cells in renal cell carcinoma. Time point here: blood 4 weeks post-SBRT, at nephrectomy. Treatment given: 15 Gy SBRT to primary tumor, nephrectomy 4 weeks later. The data were produced by immunoSEQ multiplex PCR, yet TCRdb's version contains in-frame clones alone and is incomplete. This sample carries 75,000 to 95,000 clones, around four fifths of them seen once, and the ten largest clones take 9.4%. Specimen: blood, collected from a patient whose treatment included radiotherapy and nephrectomy. These receptors all come from a man aged 50 to 60 with renal cell carcinoma.

The CDR3 sequence is CASSLRGANNYGYTF. DNA of the CDR3: TGTGCCAGCAGCTTAAGGGGGGCGAACAACTATGGCTACACCTTC. The chain joins TRBV11-2 to TRBJ1-2; D is perhaps TRBD1 (6 bases). Germline V gene sequence: CDR1 SGHAT, CDR2 FQNNGV. The CDR3 is 15 residues long. Trimming stripped 2 bases from V and 2 bases from J, with 12 bases between.

The chain recombines TRBV30 with TRBJ2-2; 7 bases are a match to TRBD1. The junction had 3 bases not matched to a gene; V was cut back by 2 bases and J by 6 bases. Per germline, CDR1 GTSNPN and CDR2 SVGIG (reference sequence). The CDR3 has 13 residues. This CDR3 reads CAWSIQGAGELFF. Written as DNA, the CDR3 is TGTGCCTGGAGTATTCAGGGGGCCGGGGAGCTGTTTTTT.

The rearrangement uses TRBV18 and TRBJ2-7; D may be TRBD1 (5 bases). Trimming left V 3 bases short and J 1 base short, with 7 bases between. The CDR3 contains 13 residues. Germline V CDR1 and CDR2: KGHSH, LQKENI. The CDR3 is CASSPQGSYEQYF. The DNA of the CDR3 is TGTGCCAGCTCACCCCAGGGTTCCTACGAGCAGTACTTC.

The V gene is TRBV9, the J gene TRBJ2-1; weak D call: TRBD2 (6 bases). Germline V gene lookup returns CDR1 SGDLS and CDR2 YYNGEE. Trimming left V 4 bases short and J 3 bases short, with 14 bases between. This CDR3 contains 15 residues. This CDR3 reads CASSLSGDGYNEQFF. The CDR3 nucleotides are TGTGCCAGCAGCCTCTCGGGGGACGGCTACAATGAGCAGTTCTTC.

The chain recombines TRBV7-2 with TRBJ1-2; D is unresolved. This CDR3 is 11 amino acids long. Germline-derived CDR1 and CDR2 are SGHTA and FQGNSA. Trimming took off 1 base at V and 7 bases at J, with 4 bases between the two ends. CDR3 sequence reads: CASSLGGGYTF. Here the CDR3 DNA reads TGTGCCAGCAGCTTAGGTGGTGGCTACACCTTC.

The rearrangement links TRBV18 to TRBJ2-7; unclear D gene. CDR3 length: 16 amino acids. V lost 5 bases and J lost 6, with 23 bases in between. The V gene's germline CDR1 is KGHSH and CDR2 LQKENI. The CDR3 bases are TGTGCCAGCTCAGCCATCCAGGCCCCCAATCCCTCCGAGCAGTACTTC. It codes for CASSAIQAPNPSEQYF.

The gene calls are TRBV27 and TRBJ1-1; tentative D call: TRBD1 (5 bases). Germline CDR1 is MNHEY and CDR2 is SMNVEV (reference sequence). Trimming cost V 3 bases and J 3 bases, with 14 bases left between them. CDR3 length: 15 amino acids. DNA for the CDR3: TGTGCCAGCAGTTTGGATCCAGGGTGGGACACTGAAGCTTTCTTT. Residues: CASSLDPGWDTEAFF.

The rearrangement joins TRBV5-7 to TRBJ1-5; 9 nucleotides line up with TRBD1. TRBV5-7 is classed as an ORF, of uncertain function. The V and J ends lost 4 bases and 5 bases, in that order; junction bases with no gene match: 7. The CDR3 consists of 15 residues. CDR3 region: CASSLDRGLDQPQHF. In nucleotides, the CDR3 is TGTGCCAGCAGCCTGGACAGGGGATTGGATCAGCCCCAGCATTTT.

This clone appeared a single time. V gene TRBV4-3 combines with J gene TRBJ2-4; D unresolved. V lost 0 bases and J lost 1, with 7 bases in between. The CDR3 runs to 15 residues. Looked up from germline, CDR1 is LGHNA and CDR2 is YSLEER. The CDR3 sequence: CASSQEALAKNIQYF. Written as DNA, the CDR3 is TGCGCCAGCAGCCAAGAAGCCCTGGCCAAAAACATTCAGTACTTC.

This clone was recorded once. The junction and the germline gene differ at one end; a read error may be behind it. The chain employs TRBV18 and TRBJ1-6; no firm D call. The CDR3 spans 14 residues. Germline CDR1 and CDR2: KGHSH and LQKENI. The DNA for the CDR3 is TGTGCCAGCTCTCCACGGCGGACTAATTCACCCCTCCACTTT. Its translation is CASSPRRTNSPLHF.

This clone has only one observation. The genes are TRBV7-9 and TRBJ2-5, with unresolved D. The CDR3 spans 13 residues. Trimming shortened V by 3 bases and J by 3 bases, and 8 bases separated the two germline ends. Germline V gene data show CDR1 as SEHNR and CDR2 as FQNEAQ (reference sequence). This CDR3 reads CASSFDPEETQYF. DNA for the CDR3: TGTGCCAGCAGCTTCGACCCCGAAGAGACCCAGTACTTC.

The gene calls are TRBV27 and TRBJ2-7; D tentatively fits TRBD1 or TRBD2 (5 bases each). Germline loops: CDR1 MNHEY, CDR2 SMNVEV (reference sequence). The CDR3 spans 16 residues. Deletions cut 1 base from V and 4 bases from J, with 17 bases between. The CDR3 protein is CASSLYRLGTDYEQYF. CDR3 nucleotides: TGTGCCAGCAGTTTATATCGCCTTGGGACGGATTACGAGCAGTACTTC.

The rearrangement joins TRBV4-2 to TRBJ2-1, with 11 bases lining up with TRBD2. V dropped 2 bases and J dropped 7; count of bases not matched to a gene: 10. Germline V lookup: CDR1 LGHNA, CDR2 YNFKEQ. The CDR3 covers 17 residues. CDR3 in amino acids: CASSQITSGSRGNEQFF. The CDR3 DNA follows: TGTGCCAGCAGCCAAATAACTAGCGGGAGCCGTGGGAATGAGCAGTTCTTC.

The gene calls are TRBV15 and TRBJ2-1; D unresolved. Germline V gene lookup returns CDR1 LNHNV and CDR2 YYDKDF (reference sequence). V gave up 3 bases and J gave up 6 bases, with 6 bases separating them. The CDR3 length is 12 residues. The CDR3 DNA reads as TGTGCCACCAGCAGGAGGTCCAATGAGCAGTTCTTC. This sequence encodes CATSRRSNEQFF.

The table lists this clone with a count of one. The chain carries TRBV2 and TRBJ1-5; D perhaps matches TRBD1 (6 bases). There are 13 residues in the CDR3. Germline-derived CDR1 and CDR2 are SNHLY and FYNNEI. Trimming left V 10 bases short and J 2 bases short, with 12 bases between. CDR3 in DNA: TGTGCCACCAGGGGCGAGGGCAATCAGCCCCAGCATTTT. Protein sequence: CATRGEGNQPQHF.

J is TRBJ2-7 and V is TRBV6-5; D not resolved. The CDR3 is made up of 13 amino acids. CDR1 is MNHEY, CDR2 SVGAGI, per germline. V lost 0 bases, J lost 6 bases, and 9 bases lay in between. The CDR3 sequence: CASSYSWEGEQYF. In DNA form, the CDR3 reads TGTGCCAGCAGTTACTCGTGGGAAGGCGAGCAGTACTTC.